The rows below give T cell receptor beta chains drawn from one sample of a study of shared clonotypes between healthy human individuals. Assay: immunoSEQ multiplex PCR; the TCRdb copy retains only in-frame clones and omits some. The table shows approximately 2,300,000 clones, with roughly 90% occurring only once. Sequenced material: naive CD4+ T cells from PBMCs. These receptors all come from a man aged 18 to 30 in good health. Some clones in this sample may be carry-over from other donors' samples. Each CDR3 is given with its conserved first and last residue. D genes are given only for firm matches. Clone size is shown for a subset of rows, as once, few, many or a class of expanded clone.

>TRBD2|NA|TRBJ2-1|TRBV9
TGTGCCAGCAGCGTGGGACTAGGAAATTACAATGAGCAGTTCTTC
CASSVGLGNYNEQFF
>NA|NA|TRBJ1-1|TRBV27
TGTGCCAGCAGTTACAGGCGGGGCACTGAAGCTTTCTTT
CASSYRRGTEAFF
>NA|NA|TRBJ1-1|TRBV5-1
TGCGCCAGCAGCTCGGATGCATGGGGCTACAACACTGAAGCTTTCTTT
CASSSDAWGYNTEAFF
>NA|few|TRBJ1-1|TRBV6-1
TGTGCCAGCAGTGAAAGAAGGACCACTGAAGCTTTCTTT
CASSERRTTEAFF
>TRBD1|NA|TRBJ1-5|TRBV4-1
TGCGCCAGCAGCCAAGATCCCCAAAACGACAGGGACAATCAGCCCCAGCATTTT
CASSQDPQNDRDNQPQHF
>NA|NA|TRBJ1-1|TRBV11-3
TGTGCCAGCAGCTTGCGGACACAGCTGAACACTGAAGCTTTCTTT
CASSLRTQLNTEAFF
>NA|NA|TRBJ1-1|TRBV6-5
TGTGCCAGCAGTTACACGGGTTGGGGAGAAGCTTTCTTT
CASSYTGWGEAFF
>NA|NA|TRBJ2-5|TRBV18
TGTGCCAGCTCACGACTGGGGACAAACCAACAAGAGACCCAGTACTTC
CASSRLGTNQQETQYF
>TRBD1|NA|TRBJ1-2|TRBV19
TGTGCCAGTAGTAGATTCGGGACAGGGACTTTTAACTATGGCTACACCTTC
CASSRFGTGTFNYGYTF
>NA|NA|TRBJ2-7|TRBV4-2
TGTGCCAGCAGCCAAGATGGGGGCGGGACCACCTACGAGCAGTACTTC
CASSQDGGGTTYEQYF
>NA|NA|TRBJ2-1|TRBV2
TGTGCCAGCAGGAGAGATAGTGAGCAGTTCTTC
CASRRDSEQFF
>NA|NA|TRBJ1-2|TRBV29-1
TGCAGCGTCGCCCCTCCTCTGGGGGGGAAGAATGGCTACACCTTC
CSVAPPLGGKNGYTF
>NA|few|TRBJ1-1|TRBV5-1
TGCGCCAGCAGCTCCACCGCAGGGAACACTGAAGCTTTCTTT
CASSSTAGNTEAFF
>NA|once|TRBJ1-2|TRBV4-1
TGCGCCAGCAGCCAAGATGAAGGGACTGCTAACTATGGCTACACCTTC
CASSQDEGTANYGYTF
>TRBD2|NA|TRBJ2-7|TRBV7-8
TGTGCCAGCAGCTTAGCGACTAGCGGGGGCTACGAGCAGTACTTC
CASSLATSGGYEQYF
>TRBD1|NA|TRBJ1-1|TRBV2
TGTGCCAGCAGTGTTTTGGGACAGGGGAACACTGAAGCTTTCTTT
CASSVLGQGNTEAFF
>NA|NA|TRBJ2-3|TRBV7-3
TGTGCCAGCAGCTTAGGGGTTCTTCCAGGGGGCACAGATACGCAGTATTTT
CASSLGVLPGGTDTQYF
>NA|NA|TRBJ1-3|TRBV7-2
TGTGCCAGCAGCTTAGCAGTTTACTCTGGAAACACCATATATTTT
CASSLAVYSGNTIYF
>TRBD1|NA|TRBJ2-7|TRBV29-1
TGCAGCGTCCTCCAGACAGGGGGCACCTACGAGCAGTACTTC
CSVLQTGGTYEQYF
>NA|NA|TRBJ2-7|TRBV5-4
TGTGCCAGCAGCGCAAAAACGGACTATCAGTACGAGCAGTACTTC
CASSAKTDYQYEQYF
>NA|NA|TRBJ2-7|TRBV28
TGTGCCTCCTCGCTACAGACCTACGAGCAGTACTTC
CASSLQTYEQYF
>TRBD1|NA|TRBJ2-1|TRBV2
TGTGCCAGCAGTAGCTTCGGGGACAGGAGAATCAATGAGCAGTTCTTC
CASSSFGDRRINEQFF
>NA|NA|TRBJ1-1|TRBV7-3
TGTGCCAGCAGCCCCGGGCTCTTTACTGAAGCTTTCTTT
CASSPGLFTEAFF
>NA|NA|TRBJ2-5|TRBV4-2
TGTGCCAGCAGCCACGAGTTTGGGGAGACCCAGTACTTC
CASSHEFGETQYF
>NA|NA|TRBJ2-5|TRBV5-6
TGTGCCAGCAGCTTCCGCGCACCCGAGACCCAGTACTTC
CASSFRAPETQYF
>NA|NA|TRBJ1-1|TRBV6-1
TGTGCCAGCAGTGCCCGGGGGTCGGAATCCACTGAAGCTTTCTTT
CASSARGSESTEAFF
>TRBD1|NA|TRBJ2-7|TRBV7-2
TGTGCCAGCAGCCCGGGACAGAAAATCTACGAGCAGTACTTC
CASSPGQKIYEQYF